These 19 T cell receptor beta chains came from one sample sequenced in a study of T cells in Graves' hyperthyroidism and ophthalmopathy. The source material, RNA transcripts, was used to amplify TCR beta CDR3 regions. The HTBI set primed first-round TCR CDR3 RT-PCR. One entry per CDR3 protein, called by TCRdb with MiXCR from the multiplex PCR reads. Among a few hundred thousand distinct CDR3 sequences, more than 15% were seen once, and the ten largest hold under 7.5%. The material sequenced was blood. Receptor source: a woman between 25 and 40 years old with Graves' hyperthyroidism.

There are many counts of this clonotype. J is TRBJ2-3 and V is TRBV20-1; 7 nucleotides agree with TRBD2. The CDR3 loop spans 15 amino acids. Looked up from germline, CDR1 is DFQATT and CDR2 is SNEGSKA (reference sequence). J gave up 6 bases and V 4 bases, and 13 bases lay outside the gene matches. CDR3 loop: CSATPARTGGDTQYF. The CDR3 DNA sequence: TGCAGTGCTACTCCAGCCCGGACGGGAGGCGATACGCAGTATTTT.

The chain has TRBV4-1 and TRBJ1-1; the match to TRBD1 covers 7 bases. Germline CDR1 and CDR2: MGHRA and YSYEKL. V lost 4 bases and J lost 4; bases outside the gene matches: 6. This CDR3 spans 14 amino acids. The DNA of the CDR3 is TGCGCCAGCAGCCTAGGAAACAGGGGCACTGAAGCTTTCTTT. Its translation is CASSLGNRGTEAFF.

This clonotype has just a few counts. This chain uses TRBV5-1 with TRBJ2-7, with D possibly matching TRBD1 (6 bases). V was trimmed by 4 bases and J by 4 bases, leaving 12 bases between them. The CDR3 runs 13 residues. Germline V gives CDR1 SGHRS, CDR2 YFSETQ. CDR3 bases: TGCGCCAGCAGCCAGGGGAGCGAATACGAGCAGTACTTC. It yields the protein CASSQGSEYEQYF.

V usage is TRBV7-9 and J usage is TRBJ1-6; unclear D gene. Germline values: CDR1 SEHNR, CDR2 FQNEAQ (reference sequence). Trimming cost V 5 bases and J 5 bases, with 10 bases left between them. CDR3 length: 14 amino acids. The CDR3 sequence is CASSQSYDNSPLHF. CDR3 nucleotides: TGTGCCAGCAGCCAAAGCTATGATAATTCACCCCTCCACTTT.

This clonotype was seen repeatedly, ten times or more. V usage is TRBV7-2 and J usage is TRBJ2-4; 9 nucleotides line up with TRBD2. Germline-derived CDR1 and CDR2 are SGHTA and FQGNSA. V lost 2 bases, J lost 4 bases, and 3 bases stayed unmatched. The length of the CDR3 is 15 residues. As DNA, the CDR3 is TGTGCCAGCAGCTTACGGCGGGAGGGGAAAAACATTCAGTACTTC. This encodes CASSLRREGKNIQYF.

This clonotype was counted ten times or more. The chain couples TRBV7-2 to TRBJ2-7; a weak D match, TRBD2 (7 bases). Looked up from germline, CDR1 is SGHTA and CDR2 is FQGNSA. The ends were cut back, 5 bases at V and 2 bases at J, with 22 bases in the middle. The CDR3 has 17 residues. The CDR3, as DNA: TGTGCCAGCAGCCGAGGGGAGGGGGGACCGTATGCCTACGAGCAGTACTTC. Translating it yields CASSRGEGGPYAYEQYF.

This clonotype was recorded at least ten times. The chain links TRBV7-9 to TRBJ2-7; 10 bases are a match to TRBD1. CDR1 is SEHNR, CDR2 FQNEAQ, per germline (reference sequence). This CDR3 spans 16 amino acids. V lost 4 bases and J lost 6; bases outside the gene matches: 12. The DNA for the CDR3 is TGTGCCAGCAGCTCCTACCGGGACAGGGGTTTAGGCGAGCAGTACTTC. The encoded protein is CASSSYRDRGLGEQYF.

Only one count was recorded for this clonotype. The CDR3 coding sequence is TGTGCCAGCAGTGAACGCGACGGTAACAATGAGCAGTTCTTC. This translates into CASSERDGNNEQFF. The V call is TRBV6-1, the J call TRBJ2-1; D gene unclear. With 2 bases removed from V and 5 bases from J, the gap between germline ends came to 10 bases. Germline V CDR1 and CDR2: MNHNS, SASEGT. This CDR3 contains 14 residues.

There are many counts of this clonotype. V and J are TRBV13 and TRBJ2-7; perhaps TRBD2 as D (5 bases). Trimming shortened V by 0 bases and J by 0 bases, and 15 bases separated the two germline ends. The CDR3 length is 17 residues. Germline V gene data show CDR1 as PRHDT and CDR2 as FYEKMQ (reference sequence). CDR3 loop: CASSLGALAGDSYEQYF. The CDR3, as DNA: TGTGCCAGCAGCTTAGGGGCTCTTGCGGGTGACTCCTACGAGCAGTACTTC.

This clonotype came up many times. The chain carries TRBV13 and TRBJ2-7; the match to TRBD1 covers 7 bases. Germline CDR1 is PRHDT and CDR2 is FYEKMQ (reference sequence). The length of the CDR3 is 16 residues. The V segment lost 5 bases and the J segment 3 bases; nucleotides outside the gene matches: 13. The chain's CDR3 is CASSPPGTETGYEQYF. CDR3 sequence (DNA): TGTGCCAGCAGCCCGCCCGGGACAGAGACTGGCTACGAGCAGTACTTC.

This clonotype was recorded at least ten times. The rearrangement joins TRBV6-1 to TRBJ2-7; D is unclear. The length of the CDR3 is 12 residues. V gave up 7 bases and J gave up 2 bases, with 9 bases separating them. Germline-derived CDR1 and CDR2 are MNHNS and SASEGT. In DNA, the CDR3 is TGTGCCAGCACCGGCGACCCCTACGAGCAGTACTTC. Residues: CASTGDPYEQYF.

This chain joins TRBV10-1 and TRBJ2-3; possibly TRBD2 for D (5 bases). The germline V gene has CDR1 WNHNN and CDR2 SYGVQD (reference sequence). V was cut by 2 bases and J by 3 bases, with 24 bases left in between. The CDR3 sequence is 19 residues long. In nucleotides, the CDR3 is TGCGCCAGCAGTGAGGGCCGGGGTTCGAGGCGACGTGCGACAGATACGCAGTATTTT. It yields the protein CASSEGRGSRRRATDTQYF.

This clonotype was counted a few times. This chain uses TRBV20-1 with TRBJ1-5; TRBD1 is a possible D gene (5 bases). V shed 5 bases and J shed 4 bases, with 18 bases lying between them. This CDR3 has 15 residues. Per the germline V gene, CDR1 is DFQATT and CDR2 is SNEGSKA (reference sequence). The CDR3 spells CSADRDVGQNQPQHF. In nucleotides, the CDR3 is TGCAGTGCTGACCGGGACGTCGGGCAAAATCAGCCCCAGCATTTT.

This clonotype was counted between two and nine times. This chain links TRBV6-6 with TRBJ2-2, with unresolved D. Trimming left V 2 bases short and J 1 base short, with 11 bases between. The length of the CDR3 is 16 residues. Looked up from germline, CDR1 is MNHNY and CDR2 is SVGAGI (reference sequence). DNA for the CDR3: TGTGCCAGCAGTTACACCGATAACGGGAACACCGGGGAGCTGTTTTTT. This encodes CASSYTDNGNTGELFF.

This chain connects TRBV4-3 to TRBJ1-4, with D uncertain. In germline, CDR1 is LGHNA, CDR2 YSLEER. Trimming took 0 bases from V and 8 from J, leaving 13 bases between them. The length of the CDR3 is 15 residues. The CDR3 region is CASSQERTGREKLFF. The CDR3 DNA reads TGCGCCAGCAGCCAAGAGAGGACGGGCCGAGAAAAACTGTTTTTT.

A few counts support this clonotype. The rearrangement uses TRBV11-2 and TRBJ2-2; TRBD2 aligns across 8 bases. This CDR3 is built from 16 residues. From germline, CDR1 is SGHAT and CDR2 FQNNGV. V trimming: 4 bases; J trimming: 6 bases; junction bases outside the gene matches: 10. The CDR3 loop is CASSSGRQRESGELFF. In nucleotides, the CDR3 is TGTGCCAGCAGCTCCGGCCGCCAGCGGGAGTCCGGGGAGCTGTTTTTT. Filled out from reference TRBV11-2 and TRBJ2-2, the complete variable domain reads EAGVAQSPRYKIIEKRQSVAFWCNPISGHATLYWYQQILGQGPKLLIQFQNNGVVDDSQLPKDRFSAERLKGVDSTLKIQPAKLEDSAVYLCASSSGRQRESGELFFGEGSRLTVL.

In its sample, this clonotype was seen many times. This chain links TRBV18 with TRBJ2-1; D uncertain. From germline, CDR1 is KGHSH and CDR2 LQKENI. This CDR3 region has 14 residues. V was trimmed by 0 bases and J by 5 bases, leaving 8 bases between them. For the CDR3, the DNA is TGTGCCAGCTCACCACCAACAGTGGACAATGAGCAGTTCTTC. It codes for CASSPPTVDNEQFF.

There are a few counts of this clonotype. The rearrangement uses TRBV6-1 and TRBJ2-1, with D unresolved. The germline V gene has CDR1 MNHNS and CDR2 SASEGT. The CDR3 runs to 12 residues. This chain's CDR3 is CASVNRNNEQFF. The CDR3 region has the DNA TGTGCATCTGTCAATAGAAACAATGAGCAGTTCTTC.

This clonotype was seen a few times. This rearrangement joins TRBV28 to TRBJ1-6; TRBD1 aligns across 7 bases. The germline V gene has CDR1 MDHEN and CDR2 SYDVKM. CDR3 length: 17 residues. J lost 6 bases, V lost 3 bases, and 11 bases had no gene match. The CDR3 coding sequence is TGTGCCAGCAGTTTCCCTGACACCGGGACAGCTAATTCACCCCTCCACTTT. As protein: CASSFPDTGTANSPLHF. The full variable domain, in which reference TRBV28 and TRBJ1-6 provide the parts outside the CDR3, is DVKVTQSSRYLVKRTGEKVFLECVQDMDHENMFWYRQDPGLGLRLIYFSYDVKMKEKGDIPEGYSVSREKKERFSLILESASTNQTSMYLCASSFPDTGTANSPLHFGNGTRLTVT.